This TCR beta chain was obtained from a study of blood T cells in healthy people across ages. The use of a sample-barcoded 5' primer and a J-beta primer mix characterized a second PCR of about 7 to 12 cycles. TCRdb re-analysed the 5' RACE reads in MiXCR, keeping a single row per CDR3 protein. The data contain roughly 1,500,000 distinct CDR3 sequences, roughly 40% of them singletons. This CDR3 has 15 amino acids. The V and J ends lost 7 bases and 0 bases respectively, with 13 bases between them. Germline V lookup: CDR1 MNHNS, CDR2 SASEGT. The source is a woman aged 18-30 years in good health. The sequencing sample was made of blood. This sequence joins TRBV6-1 and TRBJ2-1, with D tentatively TRBD2 (5 bases). CDR3: CASIRLGSSYNEQFF. The CDR3 DNA reads TGTGCCAGCATTCGGCTAGGGAGCTCCTACAATGAGCAGTTCTTC.